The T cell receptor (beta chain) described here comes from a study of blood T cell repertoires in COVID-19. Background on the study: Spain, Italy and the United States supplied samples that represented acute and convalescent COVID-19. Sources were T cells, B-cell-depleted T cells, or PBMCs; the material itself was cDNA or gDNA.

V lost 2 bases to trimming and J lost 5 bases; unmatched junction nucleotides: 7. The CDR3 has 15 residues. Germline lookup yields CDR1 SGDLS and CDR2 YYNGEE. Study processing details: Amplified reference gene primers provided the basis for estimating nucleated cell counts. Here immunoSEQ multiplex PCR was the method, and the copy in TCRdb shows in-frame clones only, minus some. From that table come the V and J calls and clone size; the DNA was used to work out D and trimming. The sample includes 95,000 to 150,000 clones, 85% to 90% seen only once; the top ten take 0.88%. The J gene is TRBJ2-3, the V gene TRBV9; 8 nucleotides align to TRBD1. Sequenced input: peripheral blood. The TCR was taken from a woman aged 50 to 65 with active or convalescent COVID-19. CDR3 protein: CASSVGRGLGDTQYF. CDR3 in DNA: TGTGCCAGCAGCGTCGGCAGGGGGCTTGGAGATACGCAGTATTTT. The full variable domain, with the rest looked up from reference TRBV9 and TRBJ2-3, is DSGVTQTPKHLITATGQRVTLRCSPRSGDLSVYWYQQSLDQGLQFLIQYYNGEERAKGNILERFSAQQFPDLHSELNLSSLELGDSALYFCASSVGRGLGDTQYFGPGTRLTVL.